A selection of T cell receptor beta chains follows, all from one sample in a study of CD8 T cells in ankylosing spondylitis. From the 5' RACE reads, TCRdb called clonotypes with MiXCR, one entry per CDR3 protein. The sample shows about 350,000 distinct CDR3 sequences, 20% to 25% of them seen only once. Sequenced sample: blood, either unsorted or a sorted T cell fraction (not recorded which). These receptor sequences come from a male donor with ankylosing spondylitis or in good health (not recorded which). Each CDR3 is given with its conserved first and last residue. A D gene is named only where the DNA matches it firmly. Some rows mark clone size as missing; the rest say once, few, many or name a class of expanded clone.

V	D	J	size	DNA	CDR3
TRBV7-9	.	TRBJ1-1	few	TGTGCCAGCAGCCCCGGCGGGGAGGCTGAAGCTTTCTTT	CASSPGGEAEAFF
TRBV10-3	.	TRBJ2-7	.	TGTGCCATCAGTCCCCACGTCTCCTACGAGCAGTACTTC	CAISPHVSYEQYF
TRBV20-1	.	TRBJ1-5	.	TGCAGTGCAACGACAGGAGCAGGCAATCAGCCCCAGCATTTT	CSATTGAGNQPQHF
TRBV13	.	TRBJ2-1	.	TGTGCCAGCAGCTTAAAAGGGTGGAACAATGAGCAGTTCTTC	CASSLKGWNNEQFF
TRBV4-1	.	TRBJ2-7	few	TGCGCCAGCAGCCAAGATACCCTAACCCCCTACGAGCAGTACTTC	CASSQDTLTPYEQYF
TRBV6-4	TRBD2	TRBJ2-1	once	TGTGCCAGCAGTGACTTAGGACTAGCGGGGCGTACCTACAATGAGCAGTTCTTC	CASSDLGLAGRTYNEQFF
TRBV20-1	.	TRBJ2-3	.	TGCAGTGCTAGAGTTGAGGGGTCCTCTCCCCCAGATACGCAGTATTTT	CSARVEGSSPPDTQYF
TRBV5-1	.	TRBJ1-1	few	TGCGCCAGCAGCCTGTCGTGGGTTATGAACACTGAAGCTTTCTTT	CASSLSWVMNTEAFF
TRBV9	TRBD1	TRBJ2-1	few	TGTGCCAGCAGCCCAGGGGACAGGGTACATGAGCAGTTCTTC	CASSPGDRVHEQFF
TRBV27	.	TRBJ2-7	.	TGTGCCAGCAGACGGACAGCTTACGCCTACGAGCAGTACTTC	CASRRTAYAYEQYF
TRBV7-9	.	TRBJ1-4	.	TGTGCCAGCGCACCGGACAGCACTAATGAAAAACTGTTTTTT	CASAPDSTNEKLFF
TRBV14	.	TRBJ1-5	.	TGTGCCAGCAGCCAAGTGGGGGGCCATAGCAATCAGCCCCAGCATTTT	CASSQVGGHSNQPQHF
TRBV3-1	TRBD2	TRBJ2-1	.	TGTGCCACCAGCAAATTCCCTAGCGGGGGGTTATTCTACAATGAGCAGTTCTTC	CATSKFPSGGLFYNEQFF
TRBV30	.	TRBJ2-7	few	TGTGCCTGGGCTCCCGGGACCCCCTACGAGCAGTACTTC	CAWAPGTPYEQYF
TRBV6-1	TRBD1	TRBJ1-2	.	TGTGCCAGCAGTCCCGGACAGGGACTATATGGCTACACCTTC	CASSPGQGLYGYTF
TRBV9	TRBD1	TRBJ2-7	.	TGTGCCAGCAGCCCGACCAGTGGGCAGGGGGCGGGGGAGCAGTACTTC	CASSPTSGQGAGEQYF
TRBV5-4	.	TRBJ2-1	.	TGTGCCAGCAGCTTATTGGTAGCGGCACATAATGAGCAGTTCTTC	CASSLLVAAHNEQFF
TRBV7-2	.	TRBJ2-5	.	TGTGCCAGCAGCTTAGTCGGACCGGGTGCGGAGACCCAGTACTTC	CASSLVGPGAETQYF
TRBV29-1	.	TRBJ2-1	many	TGCAGCGCAGGCCGGGACAACTCCTACAATGAGCAGTTCTTC	CSAGRDNSYNEQFF
TRBV28	.	TRBJ1-5	.	TGTGCCAGCAGTTTAAGCTACAATCAGCCCCAGCATTTT	CASSLSYNQPQHF
TRBV20-1	TRBD2	TRBJ2-7	.	TGCAGTGCTCCTCGAGCGGGGCAATCCTACGAGCAGTACTTC	CSAPRAGQSYEQYF
TRBV9	.	TRBJ1-2	.	TGTGCCAGCACCGACCTTGCTGGCTACACCTTC	CASTDLAGYTF
TRBV9	.	TRBJ2-3	few	TGTGCCAGCAGCGTAGCAAGGGACGGATACACAGATACGCAGTATTTT	CASSVARDGYTDTQYF
TRBV11-2	.	TRBJ2-2	few	TGTGCCAGCAGCTTAGTGACCGGGGGCTTGAACACCGGGGAGCTGTTTTTT	CASSLVTGGLNTGELFF
TRBV13	TRBD1	TRBJ2-7	.	TGTGCCATCAGCCCCGGGGGGACAGGGGACAACTACGAGCAGTACTTC	CAISPGGTGDNYEQYF
TRBV29-1	.	TRBJ2-7	.	TGCAGCGTTGAGTGCGACTCCTACGAGCAGTACTTC	CSVECDSYEQYF
TRBV7-2	.	TRBJ2-7	few	TGTGCCAGCAGCCTTAAGGGACTCCGCACCTACGAGCAGTACTTC	CASSLKGLRTYEQYF
TRBV28	TRBD1	TRBJ2-1	few	TGTGCCAGCAGCTCCCGGGAAACAGGGGAGTCAGAGGTGCAGTTCTTC	CASSSRETGESEVQFF
TRBV27	.	TRBJ2-7	.	TGTGCCAGCAGTTTATCTTCGGGATATACCTACGAGCAGTACTTC	CASSLSSGYTYEQYF
TRBV27	TRBD1	TRBJ1-2	few	TGTGCCAGCAGTTCCCTCGGACAGGATTATGGCTACACCTTC	CASSSLGQDYGYTF
TRBV2	.	TRBJ2-1	.	TGTGCCAGCAAGGGCCTGGGTAATGAGCAGTTCTTC	CASKGLGNEQFF
TRBV15	.	TRBJ2-2	.	TGTGCCACCAGCAGAGGTCCGGTTTTAGGGGAAACCGGGGAGCTGTTTTTT	CATSRGPVLGETGELFF
TRBV27	.	TRBJ2-3	.	TGTGCCAGCAGTCGAAGGACAGTATTGGATACGCAGTATTTT	CASSRRTVLDTQYF
TRBV12-3/TRBV12-4	.	TRBJ2-2	.	TGTGCCAGCAGGACGCCAGGGGCGCTGGAGCTGTTTTTT	CASRTPGALELFF
TRBV7-9	.	TRBJ2-7	few	TGTGCCAGCAGCTTAGCTGACAGGGAGGAAGGCTACGGGCAGTACTTC	CASSLADREEGYGQYF
TRBV29-1	.	TRBJ2-5	.	TGCAGCGTTGACCTAAAGGGCCGGTTAGGCTCCTACCAAGAGACCCAGTACTTC	CSVDLKGRLGSYQETQYF
TRBV11-2	TRBD2	TRBJ2-2	few	TGTGCCAGCAGCTTAGGTTTTTTCGGGGGGGCGTGGAACACCGGGGAGCTGTTTTTT	CASSLGFFGGAWNTGELFF
TRBV12-3/TRBV12-4	.	TRBJ1-5	many	TGTGCCAGCAGTCCACCGGGGGAAGGGGGTCAGCCCCAGCATTTT	CASSPPGEGGQPQHF
TRBV29-1	.	TRBJ2-3	few	TGCAGCGTTGCCCATGTGGCCCGGAGCACAGATACGCAGTATTTT	CSVAHVARSTDTQYF